The sequence of this TCR beta chain was determined in a study of T-cell reconstitution after alpha-beta-depleted transplantation in children. This clonotype appeared many times. The library targeted TCRbeta and was prepared with unique molecular identifiers. Each CDR3 protein is one row after TCRdb ran MiXCR on the PCR reads. The data show a few hundred thousand distinct CDR3 sequences, about 10% seen once. The origin of this receptor is a human donor who donated a stem cell graft to a child with SCID. The starting material was PBMCs from the stem cell graft donor, obtained from the stem cell graft.

The CDR3 DNA is TGCAGTGCTAGTACCAACGGACGGGAACAAGAGACCCAGTACTTC. Translating gives CSASTNGREQETQYF. The chain is built from TRBV20-1 and TRBJ2-5, with D maybe TRBD2 (5 bases). Trimming shortened V by 3 bases and J by 2 bases, and 16 bases separated the two germline ends. The CDR3 totals 15 residues. Looked up from germline, CDR1 is DFQATT and CDR2 is SNEGSKA (reference sequence).